What follows describes a single T cell receptor beta chain. This sample was included in a study of T cell responses to AZD1222 COVID-19 vaccine. Study background: Pooling covered second doses at about 4 or about 12 weeks.

The repertoire was sequenced with immunoSEQ multiplex PCR; TCRdb's copy has only in-frame clones and lacks some. The data show approximately 70,000 clones, about four fifths seen once. CDR3 size: 15 residues. Trimming removed 6 bases at V and 2 bases at J, with 16 bases between. Germline assignment: CDR1 MNHEY and CDR2 SVGAGI. The rearrangement links TRBV6-5 to TRBJ1-2; weak D call: TRBD1 (5 bases). Sequenced material: peripheral blood, taken on day 0 of AZD1222 vaccination. This TCR was recovered from an adult in good health. The CDR3 DNA reads as TGTGCCAGCAGCCCGCCCTTTACAGGCAACTATGGCTACACCTTC. Encoded protein: CASSPPFTGNYGYTF.